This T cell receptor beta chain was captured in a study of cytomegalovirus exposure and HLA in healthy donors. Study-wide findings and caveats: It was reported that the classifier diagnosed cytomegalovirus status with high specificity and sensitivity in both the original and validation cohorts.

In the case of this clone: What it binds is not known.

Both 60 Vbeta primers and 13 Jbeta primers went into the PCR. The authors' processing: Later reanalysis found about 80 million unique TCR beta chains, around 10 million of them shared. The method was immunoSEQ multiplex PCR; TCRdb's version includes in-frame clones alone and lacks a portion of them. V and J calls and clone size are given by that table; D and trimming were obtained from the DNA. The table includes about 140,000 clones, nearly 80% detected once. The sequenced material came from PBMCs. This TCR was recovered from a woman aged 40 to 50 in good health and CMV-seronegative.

For the CDR3, the DNA is TGTGCCAGCAGCCTCAGTTCAGATACGCAGTATTTT. The encoded protein is CASSLSSDTQYF. This chain links TRBV5-6 with TRBJ2-3; no clear D. V was trimmed by 4 bases and J by 4 bases, leaving 7 bases between them. Germline V gives CDR1 SGHDT, CDR2 YYEEEE. This CDR3 comprises 12 residues.